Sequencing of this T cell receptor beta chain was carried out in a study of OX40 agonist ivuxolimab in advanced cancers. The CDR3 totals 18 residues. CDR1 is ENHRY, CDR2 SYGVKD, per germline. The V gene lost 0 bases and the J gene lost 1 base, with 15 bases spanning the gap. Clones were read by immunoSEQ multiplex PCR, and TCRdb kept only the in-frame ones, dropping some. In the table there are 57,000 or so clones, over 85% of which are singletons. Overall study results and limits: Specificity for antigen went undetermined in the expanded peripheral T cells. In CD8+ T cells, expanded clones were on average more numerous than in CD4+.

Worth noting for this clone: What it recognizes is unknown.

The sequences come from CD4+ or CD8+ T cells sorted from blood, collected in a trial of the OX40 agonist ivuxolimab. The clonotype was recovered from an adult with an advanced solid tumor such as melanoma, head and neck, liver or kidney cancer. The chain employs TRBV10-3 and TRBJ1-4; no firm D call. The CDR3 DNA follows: TGTGCCATCAGTGAGTCGGAGCCCTACCTGGGAACTAATGAAAAACTGTTTTTT. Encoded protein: CAISESEPYLGTNEKLFF.